This T cell receptor beta chain was captured in a study of blood T cell repertoires in COVID-19. Sequencing used immunoSEQ multiplex PCR; TCRdb keeps in-frame clones, though not all of them. This sample yields hundreds of thousands of clones, of which approximately 80% are seen a single time; 6.5% to 9% belongs to the top ten. The CDR3 runs to 15 residues. Germline V lookup: CDR1 SGHTA, CDR2 FQGNSA. V trimming: 1 base; J trimming: 3 bases; junction bases outside the gene matches: 3. The sequenced sample consisted of PBMCs or T cells enriched from blood (not recorded which). The receptor was derived from a woman in her 40s with acute COVID-19. The chain joins TRBV7-2 to TRBJ2-3, with 8 bases aligning to TRBD2. This CDR3 is CASSLDTGGTDTQYF. The CDR3, as DNA: TGTGCCAGCAGCTTAGATACGGGGGGGACAGATACGCAGTATTTT.